The sequence of this T cell receptor beta chain was determined in a study of T cells in Graves' hyperthyroidism and ophthalmopathy. Study-level background: Peripheral blood was secured at the point of initial diagnosis, before any treatment.

Germline trimming cut 1 base from V and 12 bases from J; bases unmatched to any gene: 6. Germline lookup yields CDR1 LNHDA and CDR2 SQIVND (reference sequence). CDR3 length equals 13 residues. Authors of the study amplified TCR beta CDR3 regions from RNA transcripts. HTBI primers drove first-round RT-PCR of the TCR CDR3. TCRdb recomputed calls from the multiplex PCR reads with MiXCR, one row per CDR3 protein. The data show more than 450,000 distinct CDR3 sequences, around 13% seen once. The sequence was obtained from a woman aged 35 to 49 with Graves' hyperthyroidism. The sequenced sample consisted of blood. The chain links TRBV19 to TRBJ2-1; TRBD2 matches at 7 bases. CDR3 protein: CASSIGTSSGQFF. DNA for the CDR3: TGTGCCAGTAGTATAGGGACTAGTTCGGGGCAGTTCTTC. The variable domain in full, completed from reference TRBV19 and TRBJ2-1, reads DGGITQSPKYLFRKEGQNVTLSCEQNLNHDAMYWYRQDPGQGLRLIYYSQIVNDFQKGDIAEGYSVSREKKESFPLTVTSAQKNPTAFYLCASSIGTSSGQFFGPGTRLTVL.